A few counts support the clone carrying this TCR beta chain. What it recognizes is unknown. One entry per CDR3 protein results from TCRdb running MiXCR on the reads. The table shows 750,000 to 950,000 distinct CDR3 sequences, with under 35% occurring only once. This sample stems from a study of T cell repertoires in cytomegalovirus infection. This TCR derives from a human donor in good health (CMV status not recorded). Some clones in this sample may be carry-over from other donors' samples. The sample in question was cultured CD8+ T cells from PBMCs, obtained from culture after CMV antigen stimulation.

Here the CDR3 DNA reads TGTGCCAGCAGTAGAACTAGCGGTTCCTACGAGCAGTACGTC. It translates to CASSRTSGSYEQYV. The chain is built from TRBV27 and TRBJ2-7, with 8 bases that match TRBD2. This CDR3 has 14 residues. Germline V gene data show CDR1 as MNHEY and CDR2 as SMNVEV (reference sequence). V gave up 5 bases and J gave up 1 base; unmatched junction bases: 4.